Shown below are 8 T cell receptor beta chains from a single sample sequenced in a study of monozygotic twins with inflammatory bowel disease. TCRdb reworked the 5' RACE reads into one entry per CDR3 protein, no DNA. The sample's table shows approximately 330,000 distinct CDR3 sequences. The sequenced sample was blood. These receptors originate from a human donor with ulcerative colitis or Crohn's disease, or a healthy co-twin of an affected twin (not recorded which).

The chain has TRBV20-1 and TRBJ2-2. CDR1 DFQATT and CDR2 SNEGSKA come from the germline V gene (reference sequence). This CDR3 comprises 12 residues. The CDR3 is CSAKRDTGELFF.

This sequence joins TRBV5-4 and TRBJ2-3; the TCRdb D gene call, TRBD2, has no DNA to confirm it. CDR3 size: 16 residues. Germline CDR1 is SGHNT and CDR2 is YYREEE (reference sequence). The CDR3 loop reads CASSARSASSTDTQYF.

The rearrangement links TRBV10-3 to TRBJ1-1. The CDR3 sequence is 16 residues long. Germline values: CDR1 ENHRY, CDR2 SYGVKD. This chain's CDR3 is CAISEPTGFSDTEAFF.

This chain uses TRBV3-1 with TRBJ2-6; checking the TCRdb D call of TRBD2 is not possible without DNA. CDR3 length: 17 residues. CDR1 and CDR2 from the germline V gene are LGHDT and YNNKEL (reference sequence). The CDR3 loop is CASSRGTSSSGANVLTF.

CDR3: CASSPSRRHYEQYF. The chain is built from TRBV12-3 or TRBV12-4 and TRBJ2-7. The CDR3 extends over 14 amino acids.

The chain recombines TRBV27 with TRBJ2-2; without DNA, the TCRdb call of TRBD2 cannot be checked. This CDR3 comprises 15 residues. Germline V gene data show CDR1 as MNHEY and CDR2 as SMNVEV (reference sequence). The CDR3 reads CASRLAEANTGELFF.

This sequence joins TRBV5-1 and TRBJ1-1; the TCRdb call, TRBD1, lacks DNA for checking. Germline CDR1 and CDR2: SGHRS and YFSETQ. This CDR3 has 15 residues. CDR3 loop: CASSPTSQIDRAGFF.

The chain uses TRBV20-1 and TRBJ1-2; TCRdb proposes TRBD1, but this gene call is untestable without DNA. Per germline, CDR1 DFQATT and CDR2 SNEGSKA (reference sequence). The CDR3 consists of 13 residues. CDR3 loop: CSAPPRGGDGYTF.